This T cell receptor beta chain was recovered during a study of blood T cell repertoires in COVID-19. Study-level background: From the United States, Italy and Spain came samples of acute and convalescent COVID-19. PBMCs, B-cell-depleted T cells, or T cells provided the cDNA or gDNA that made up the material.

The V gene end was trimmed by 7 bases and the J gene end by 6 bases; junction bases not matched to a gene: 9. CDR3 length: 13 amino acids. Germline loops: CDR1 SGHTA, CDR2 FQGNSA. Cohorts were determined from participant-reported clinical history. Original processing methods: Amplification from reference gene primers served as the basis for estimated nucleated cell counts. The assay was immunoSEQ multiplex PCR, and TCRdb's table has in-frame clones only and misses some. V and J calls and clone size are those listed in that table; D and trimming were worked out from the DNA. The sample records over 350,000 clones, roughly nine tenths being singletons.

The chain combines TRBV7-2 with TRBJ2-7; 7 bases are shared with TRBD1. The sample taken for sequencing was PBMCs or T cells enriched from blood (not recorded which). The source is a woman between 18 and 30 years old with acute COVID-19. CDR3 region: CASTMDRLGEQYF. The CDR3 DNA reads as TGTGCCAGCACCATGGACAGGTTGGGCGAGCAGTACTTC.